The 10 T cell receptor beta chains reported below all come from one sample, sequenced in a study of blood T cells in healthy people across ages. A second PCR, run for 7 to 11 cycles, used a sample-barcoded 5' primer plus a J-beta primer mix. TCRdb recomputed calls from the 5' RACE reads with MiXCR, one row per CDR3 protein. The sample contains about 1.5 million distinct CDR3 sequences, approximately 39% of which appear only once. What was sequenced was blood. The receptor set was obtained from a woman aged 18-29 years in good health.

The genes are TRBV20-1 and TRBJ1-2; no clear D gene. Germline-derived CDR1 and CDR2 are DFQATT and SNEGSKA (reference sequence). CDR3 length equals 15 residues. Trimming cost V 0 bases and J 0 bases, with 11 bases left between them. CDR3 region: CSARDPNIANYGYTF. The CDR3 DNA sequence: TGCAGTGCTAGAGATCCCAACATTGCTAACTATGGCTACACCTTC.

This chain uses TRBV7-2 with TRBJ2-4, with 8 bases identical to TRBD2. Germline CDR1 SGHTA, CDR2 FQGNSA. This CDR3 has 16 residues. Germline trimming cut 5 bases from V and 0 bases from J; bases unmatched to any gene: 6. CDR3 DNA sequence: TGTGCCAGCAGCGGACTAGCAGAACTAGCCAAAAACATTCAGTACTTC. Its translation is CASSGLAELAKNIQYF.

The chain recombines TRBV4-1 with TRBJ2-7; 8 nucleotides agree with TRBD2. The CDR3 sequence is 18 residues long. The ends lost 0 bases at V and 3 bases at J; junction bases unmatched: 13. CDR1 is MGHRA, CDR2 YSYEKL, per germline. The CDR3 spells CASSQDAGLSGGFYEQYF. As DNA, the CDR3 is TGCGCCAGCAGCCAAGATGCTGGCTTGAGCGGGGGTTTCTACGAGCAGTACTTC.

This clonotype was seen a few times. The chain carries TRBV13 and TRBJ1-4; no definite D call. The V gene lost 10 bases and the J gene lost 2 bases, with 5 bases spanning the gap. The CDR3 extends over 11 amino acids. The germline V gene encodes CDR1 PRHDT and CDR2 FYEKMQ (reference sequence). CDR3 protein: CAIRTNEKLFF. In nucleotides, the CDR3 is TGTGCCATAAGGACTAATGAAAAACTGTTTTTT.

This clonotype appeared a few times. The chain has TRBV10-3 and TRBJ2-3, with 9 positions matching TRBD2. Germline V gives CDR1 ENHRY, CDR2 SYGVKD. Trimming at V came to 7 bases and at J to 1 base, leaving 18 bases not matched to a gene. This CDR3 comprises 19 residues. The CDR3 protein is CAIKRGGIAGDRGTDTQYF. CDR3 nucleotide sequence: TGTGCCATCAAGAGGGGAGGGATAGCGGGAGATAGAGGCACAGATACGCAGTATTTT.

V is TRBV15 and J is TRBJ2-3; the D is unclear. Germline-derived CDR1 and CDR2 are LNHNV and YYDKDF (reference sequence). This CDR3 is built from 14 residues. V lost 0 bases and J 3 bases, leaving 7 bases between the germline ends. The CDR3 reads CATSRDLQTDTQYF. The CDR3, as DNA: TGTGCCACCAGCAGAGATCTCCAGACAGATACGCAGTATTTT. Filled out from reference TRBV15 and TRBJ2-3, the complete variable domain reads DAMVIQNPRYQVTQFGKPVTLSCSQTLNHNVMYWYQQKSSQAPKLLFHYYDKDFNNEADTPDNFQSRRPNTSFCFLDIRSPGLGDTAMYLCATSRDLQTDTQYFGPGTRLTVL.

The chain couples TRBV20-1 to TRBJ1-3; 9 bases are a match to TRBD1. From germline, CDR1 is DFQATT and CDR2 SNEGSKA (reference sequence). The CDR3 consists of 14 residues. V shed 2 bases and J 5 bases; nucleotides not matched to a gene: 4. The DNA for the CDR3 is TGCAGTGCTAGAAAGGGGACAGGGAGAAACACCATATATTTT. It is translated as CSARKGTGRNTIYF.

The rearrangement uses TRBV27 and TRBJ1-4; D gene unclear. CDR3 size: 15 residues. Germline-derived CDR1 and CDR2 are MNHEY and SMNVEV (reference sequence). Trimming left V 5 bases short and J 5 bases short, with 15 bases between. The CDR3 reads CASSTDWAGNEKLFF. The CDR3 DNA sequence: TGTGCCAGCAGTACCGACTGGGCGGGCAATGAAAAACTGTTTTTT. Together with reference TRBV27 and TRBJ1-4, the CDR3 gives the full variable domain: EAQVTQNPRYLITVTGKKLTVTCSQNMNHEYMSWYRQDPGLGLRQIYYSMNVEVTDKGDVPEGYKVSRKEKRNFPLILESPSPNQTSLYFCASSTDWAGNEKLFFGSGTQLSVL.

The sample holds a few counts of this clonotype. The chain is built from TRBV27 and TRBJ1-1, with D possibly being TRBD1 (5 bases). V was clipped by 4 bases and J by 1 base, with 10 bases between them. CDR1 is MNHEY, CDR2 SMNVEV, per germline (reference sequence). The CDR3 totals 14 residues. This CDR3 reads CASSYQGPNTEAFF. As DNA, the CDR3 is TGTGCCAGCAGTTACCAGGGCCCGAACACTGAAGCTTTCTTT.

There are a few counts of this clonotype. The chain links TRBV10-2 to TRBJ2-7, with D maybe TRBD2 (6 bases). CDR1 is WSHSY, CDR2 SAAADI, per germline. V gave up 7 bases and J gave up 2 bases, with 12 bases separating them. There are 13 residues in the CDR3. CDR3 region: CASTGTGAYEQYF. CDR3 bases: TGCGCCAGCACCGGGACGGGAGCCTACGAGCAGTACTTC.